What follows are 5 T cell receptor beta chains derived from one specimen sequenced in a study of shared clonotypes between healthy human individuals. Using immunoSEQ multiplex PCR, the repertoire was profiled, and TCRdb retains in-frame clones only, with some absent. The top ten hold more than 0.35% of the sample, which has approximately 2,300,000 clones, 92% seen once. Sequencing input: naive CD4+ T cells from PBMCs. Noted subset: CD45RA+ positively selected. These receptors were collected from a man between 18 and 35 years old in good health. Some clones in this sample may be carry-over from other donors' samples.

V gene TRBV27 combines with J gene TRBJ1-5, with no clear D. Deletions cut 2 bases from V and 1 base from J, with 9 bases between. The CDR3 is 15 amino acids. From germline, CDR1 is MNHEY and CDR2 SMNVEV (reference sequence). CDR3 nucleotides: TGTGCCAGCAGTTTAATGGGAACGAGCAATCAGCCCCAGCATTTT. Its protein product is CASSLMGTSNQPQHF.

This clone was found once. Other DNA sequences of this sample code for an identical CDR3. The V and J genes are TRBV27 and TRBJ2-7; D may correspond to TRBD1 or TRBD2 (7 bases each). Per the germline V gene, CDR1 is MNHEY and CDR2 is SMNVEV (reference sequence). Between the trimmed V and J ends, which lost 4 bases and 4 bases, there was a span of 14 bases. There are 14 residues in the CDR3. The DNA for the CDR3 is TGTGCCAGCAGTTACGGCAGGGGGGGGTACGAGCAGTACTTC. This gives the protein CASSYGRGGYEQYF.

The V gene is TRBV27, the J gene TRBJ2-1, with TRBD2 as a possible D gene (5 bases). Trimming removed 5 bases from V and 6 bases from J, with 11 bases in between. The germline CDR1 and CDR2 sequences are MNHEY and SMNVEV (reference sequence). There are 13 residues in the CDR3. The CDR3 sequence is CASSPPGGNEQFF. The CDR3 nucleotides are TGTGCCAGCAGTCCCCCCGGAGGCAATGAGCAGTTCTTC.

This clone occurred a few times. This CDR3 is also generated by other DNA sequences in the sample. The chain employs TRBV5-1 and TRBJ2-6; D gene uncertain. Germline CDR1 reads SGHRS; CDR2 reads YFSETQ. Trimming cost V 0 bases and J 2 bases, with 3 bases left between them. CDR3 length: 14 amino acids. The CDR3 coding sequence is TGCGCCAGCAGCTTGGGGGCTGGGGCCAACGTCCTGACTTTC. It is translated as CASSLGAGANVLTF.

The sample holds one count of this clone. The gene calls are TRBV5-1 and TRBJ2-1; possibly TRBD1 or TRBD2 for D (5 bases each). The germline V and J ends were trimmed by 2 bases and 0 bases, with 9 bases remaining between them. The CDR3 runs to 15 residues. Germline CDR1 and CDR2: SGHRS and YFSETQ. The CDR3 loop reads CASSFLGGSYNEQFF. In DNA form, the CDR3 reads TGCGCCAGCAGCTTTCTTGGGGGCTCCTACAATGAGCAGTTCTTC. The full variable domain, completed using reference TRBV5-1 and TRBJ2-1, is KAGVTQTPRYLIKTRGQQVTLSCSPISGHRSVSWYQQTPGQGLQFLFEYFSETQRNKGNFPGRFSGRQFSNSRSEMNVSTLELGDSALYLCASSFLGGSYNEQFFGPGTRLTVL.